The 23 T cell receptor beta chains reported below all come from one sample, sequenced in a study of OX40 agonist ivuxolimab in advanced cancers. Sequencing was performed with immunoSEQ multiplex PCR; in TCRdb, only in-frame clones are kept and a portion is missing. This table holds around 100,000 clones, approximately 90% found once. The source was CD4+ or CD8+ T cells sorted from blood, collected in a trial of the OX40 agonist ivuxolimab. The receptors here all came from an adult with an advanced solid tumor such as melanoma, head and neck, liver or kidney cancer.

The chain recombines TRBV27 with TRBJ1-4; 9 bases align to TRBD1. This CDR3 spans 15 amino acids. V was clipped by 5 bases and J by 8 bases; unmatched bases: 9. In germline, CDR1 is MNHEY, CDR2 SMNVEV (reference sequence). The CDR3 DNA reads TGTGCCAGCAGTCGGACAGGGGCTATGGGGGAAAAACTGTTTTTT. It encodes CASSRTGAMGEKLFF. Together with reference TRBV27 and TRBJ1-4, the CDR3 gives the full variable domain: EAQVTQNPRYLITVTGKKLTVTCSQNMNHEYMSWYRQDPGLGLRQIYYSMNVEVTDKGDVPEGYKVSRKEKRNFPLILESPSPNQTSLYFCASSRTGAMGEKLFFGSGTQLSVL.

V is TRBV5-4 and J is TRBJ2-1; D gene unclear. The CDR3 sequence is 14 residues long. The germline V gene has CDR1 SGHNT and CDR2 YYREEE (reference sequence). V lost 0 bases and J lost 0, with 4 bases in between. The CDR3 reads CASSLDSSYNEQFF. CDR3 sequence (DNA): TGTGCCAGCAGCTTGGATAGCTCCTACAATGAGCAGTTCTTC.

This clone was detected only once. The chain recombines TRBV7-8 with TRBJ2-7; a possible D gene is TRBD2 (5 bases). The CDR3 has 15 residues. Trimming pared 1 base from V and 3 bases from J, leaving 13 bases between. CDR1 is SGHVS, CDR2 FQNEAQ, per germline. The CDR3 loop is CASSLGHGGYYEQYF. The CDR3 coding sequence is TGTGCCAGCAGCTTAGGACACGGAGGATACTACGAGCAGTACTTC. Full variable domain (outside the CDR3, taken from reference TRBV7-8 and TRBJ2-7): GAGVSQSPRYKVAKRGQDVALRCDPISGHVSLFWYQQALGQGPEFLTYFQNEAQLDKSGLPSDRFFAERPEGSVSTLKIQRTQQEDSAVYLCASSLGHGGYYEQYFGPGTRLTVT.

The J gene is TRBJ2-5, the V gene TRBV4-3, with 10 bases fitting TRBD1. The CDR3 consists of 16 residues. Germline CDR1 and CDR2: LGHNA and YSLEER. With V trimmed by 1 base and J by 5 bases, 7 bases remained unmatched. The chain's CDR3 is CASSQVGTGARETQYF. DNA of the CDR3: TGCGCCAGCAGCCAAGTCGGGACAGGGGCCAGGGAGACCCAGTACTTC.

The gene calls are TRBV23-1 and TRBJ1-1, with D maybe TRBD1 (5 bases). TRBV23-1 counts as an open reading frame of uncertain function. Trimming pared 4 bases from V and 2 bases from J, leaving 14 bases between. This CDR3 spans 15 amino acids. The CDR3 DNA sequence: TGCGCCAGCAGTCTCACAACCAGGGTAAACACTGAAGCTTTCTTT. Amino acid sequence: CASSLTTRVNTEAFF.

The CDR3 nucleotides read TGTGCCAGCAGCTCCCCGGGACAGGGTTCAAACACTGAAGCTTTCTTT. This sequence encodes CASSSPGQGSNTEAFF. The V call is TRBV7-3, the J call TRBJ1-1, with 9 positions matching TRBD1. V lost 4 bases to trimming and J lost 2 bases; unmatched junction nucleotides: 8. CDR1 is SGHTA, CDR2 FQGTGA, per germline. The CDR3 is 16 amino acids.

CDR3 DNA sequence: TGTGCCAGCAGCCCAGGGACTGATCAGCCCCAGCATTTT. This translates into CASSPGTDQPQHF. The gene calls are TRBV9 and TRBJ1-5; perhaps TRBD1 as D (5 bases). This CDR3 region has 13 residues. CDR1 is SGDLS, CDR2 YYNGEE, per germline. V was shortened by 4 bases and J by 5 bases, with 10 bases between the two germline ends. Complete variable domain (other parts from reference TRBV9 and TRBJ1-5): DSGVTQTPKHLITATGQRVTLRCSPRSGDLSVYWYQQSLDQGLQFLIQYYNGEERAKGNILERFSAQQFPDLHSELNLSSLELGDSALYFCASSPGTDQPQHFGDGTRLSIL.

The chain joins TRBV2 to TRBJ2-5; the match to TRBD2 covers 7 bases. The V and J ends lost 5 bases and 4 bases, in that order; junction bases with no gene match: 7. The CDR3 runs to 14 residues. CDR1 and CDR2 from the germline V gene are SNHLY and FYNNEI. This CDR3 reads CASSLAAGGETQYF. In DNA, the CDR3 is TGTGCCAGCAGTCTAGCGGCTGGCGGAGAGACCCAGTACTTC.

This chain links TRBV27 with TRBJ1-2; D may be TRBD1 (6 bases). The V gene's germline CDR1 is MNHEY and CDR2 SMNVEV (reference sequence). The CDR3 has 16 residues. Trimming removed 6 bases from V and 4 bases from J, with 21 bases in between. This CDR3 is CASSTLPGQGTYGYTF. The CDR3 DNA is TGTGCCAGCAGCACCCTCCCGGGACAAGGGACCTATGGCTACACCTTC.

The CDR3 protein is CASSPDRGFYEQYF. The DNA for the CDR3 is TGTGCCAGCAGTCCGGACAGGGGTTTCTACGAGCAGTACTTC. The genes are TRBV6-5 and TRBJ2-7; 9 bases match TRBD1. Trimming removed 5 bases from V and 3 bases from J; junction bases left unmatched: 5. The CDR3 spans 14 residues. Germline V gene data show CDR1 as MNHEY and CDR2 as SVGAGI.

The J gene is TRBJ1-1, the V gene TRBV5-1, with a possible D match to TRBD1 (6 bases). The CDR3 consists of 14 residues. Germline assignment: CDR1 SGHRS and CDR2 YFSETQ. The V end lost 4 bases, the J end lost 2 bases, and 12 bases lay between the germline ends. The CDR3 nucleotides are TGCGCCAGCAGCGGCGGACAGATTAACACTGAAGCTTTCTTT. Protein sequence: CASSGGQINTEAFF.

The chain links TRBV19 to TRBJ1-1, with a weak D call TRBD1 (5 bases). CDR1 and CDR2 from the germline V gene are LNHDA and SQIVND (reference sequence). The CDR3 sequence is 14 residues long. V lost 6 bases and J lost 1, with 12 bases in between. The CDR3 nucleotides read TGTGCCAGTAGGCGGGGACCCAGGAACACTGAAGCTTTCTTT. Amino acids: CASRRGPRNTEAFF. Together with reference TRBV19 and TRBJ1-1, the CDR3 gives the full variable domain: DGGITQSPKYLFRKEGQNVTLSCEQNLNHDAMYWYRQDPGQGLRLIYYSQIVNDFQKGDIAEGYSVSREKKESFPLTVTSAQKNPTAFYLCASRRGPRNTEAFFGQGTRLTVV.

This chain uses TRBV9 with TRBJ1-2, with a possible D match to TRBD1 (5 bases). The CDR3 is 15 amino acids. V was shortened by 0 bases and J by 4 bases, with 13 bases between the two germline ends. The germline V gene has CDR1 SGDLS and CDR2 YYNGEE. In DNA form, the CDR3 reads TGTGCCAGCAGCGTAGACTCCCAAGGGACCTATGGCTACACCTTC. Its protein product is CASSVDSQGTYGYTF.

This clone occurred once. V is TRBV5-1 and J is TRBJ1-2; D possibly corresponds to TRBD1 (6 bases). V lost 4 bases and J lost 7, with 20 bases in between. Germline values: CDR1 SGHRS, CDR2 YFSETQ. The length of the CDR3 is 15 residues. The CDR3 DNA reads as TGCGCCAGCAGCCTCCGGGACATTCAAACGGGTGGCTACACCTTC. It encodes CASSLRDIQTGGYTF.

The rearrangement links TRBV5-1 to TRBJ2-7; 8 bases agree with TRBD1. The ends lost 2 bases at V and 3 bases at J; junction bases unmatched: 10. The CDR3 covers 16 residues. CDR1 is SGHRS, CDR2 YFSETQ, per germline. The CDR3 nucleotides read TGCGCCAGCAGCTTAAACGCCGGGACAGGAAACTACGAGCAGTACTTC. Its protein is CASSLNAGTGNYEQYF.

The V gene is TRBV11-3, the J gene TRBJ2-1; the D is unclear. The V end lost 2 bases, the J end lost 10 bases, and 9 bases lay between the germline ends. The germline V gene has CDR1 SGHNT and CDR2 YENEEA. This CDR3 region has 12 residues. The CDR3, as DNA: TGTGCCAGCAGCTTAAGTAATTTGGAGCAGTTCTTC. Protein sequence: CASSLSNLEQFF.

There are a few counts of this clone. A read error may produce the germline difference seen at one junction end. The rearrangement uses TRBV15 and TRBJ1-2; no definite D call. The germline gives CDR1 LNHNV, CDR2 YYDKDF (reference sequence). The CDR3 extends over 14 amino acids. In nucleotides, the CDR3 is TGTGCCACCAGCAGAGCATATTCTACCTATGACTACACCTTC. Protein product: CATSRAYSTYDYTF.

The chain uses TRBV5-1 and TRBJ1-1, with a weak D call TRBD1 (6 bases). The CDR3 sequence is 15 residues long. The germline gives CDR1 SGHRS, CDR2 YFSETQ. V shed 6 bases and J shed 4 bases, with 19 bases lying between them. Written as DNA, the CDR3 is TGCGCCAGCACCGCTGGGGGCGCAGAGGGCACTGAAGCTTTCTTT. This gives the protein CASTAGGAEGTEAFF.

The J gene is TRBJ1-5, the V gene TRBV5-1; a possible D gene is TRBD1 (5 bases). The CDR3 is made up of 15 amino acids. CDR1 SGHRS and CDR2 YFSETQ come from the germline V gene. Trimming pared 4 bases from V and 1 base from J, leaving 12 bases between. In DNA, the CDR3 is TGCGCCAGCAGCCCGGACGGGGACAGCAATCAGCCCCAGCATTTT. It translates to CASSPDGDSNQPQHF.

The V gene is TRBV11-2, the J gene TRBJ2-2; D is unresolved. The CDR3 totals 15 residues. V lost 6 bases and J 3 bases, leaving 14 bases between the germline ends. Germline values: CDR1 SGHAT, CDR2 FQNNGV. This CDR3 is CASSLGWQYTGELFF. CDR3 DNA: TGTGCCAGCAGTCTAGGGTGGCAGTACACCGGGGAGCTGTTTTTT.

The chain couples TRBV7-9 to TRBJ1-1; D unresolved. V was trimmed by 1 base and J by 4 bases, leaving 10 bases between them. This CDR3 spans 14 amino acids. Germline CDR1 SEHNR, CDR2 FQNEAQ (reference sequence). The CDR3 here is CASSLVSLGTEAFF. The CDR3 DNA reads as TGTGCCAGCAGCTTAGTTTCTCTAGGCACTGAAGCTTTCTTT.

The chain links TRBV21-1 to TRBJ2-1; the table's D call TRBD1 went unverified against the DNA. TRBV21-1 is given as a pseudogene. This CDR3 region has 16 residues. CDR3 bases: TGTGCCAGCAGCTGGGACAGGGTACAACAGTACAATGAGCAGTTCTTC. It translates to CASSWDRVQQYNEQFF.

The chain joins TRBV15 to TRBJ2-5, with D possibly being TRBD2 (6 bases). The V gene's germline CDR1 is LNHNV and CDR2 YYDKDF (reference sequence). V was cut by 5 bases and J by 5 bases, with 12 bases left in between. The CDR3 covers 13 residues. CDR3 residues: CATSGGIKETQYF. The DNA of the CDR3 is TGTGCCACCAGCGGAGGGATTAAGGAGACCCAGTACTTC.